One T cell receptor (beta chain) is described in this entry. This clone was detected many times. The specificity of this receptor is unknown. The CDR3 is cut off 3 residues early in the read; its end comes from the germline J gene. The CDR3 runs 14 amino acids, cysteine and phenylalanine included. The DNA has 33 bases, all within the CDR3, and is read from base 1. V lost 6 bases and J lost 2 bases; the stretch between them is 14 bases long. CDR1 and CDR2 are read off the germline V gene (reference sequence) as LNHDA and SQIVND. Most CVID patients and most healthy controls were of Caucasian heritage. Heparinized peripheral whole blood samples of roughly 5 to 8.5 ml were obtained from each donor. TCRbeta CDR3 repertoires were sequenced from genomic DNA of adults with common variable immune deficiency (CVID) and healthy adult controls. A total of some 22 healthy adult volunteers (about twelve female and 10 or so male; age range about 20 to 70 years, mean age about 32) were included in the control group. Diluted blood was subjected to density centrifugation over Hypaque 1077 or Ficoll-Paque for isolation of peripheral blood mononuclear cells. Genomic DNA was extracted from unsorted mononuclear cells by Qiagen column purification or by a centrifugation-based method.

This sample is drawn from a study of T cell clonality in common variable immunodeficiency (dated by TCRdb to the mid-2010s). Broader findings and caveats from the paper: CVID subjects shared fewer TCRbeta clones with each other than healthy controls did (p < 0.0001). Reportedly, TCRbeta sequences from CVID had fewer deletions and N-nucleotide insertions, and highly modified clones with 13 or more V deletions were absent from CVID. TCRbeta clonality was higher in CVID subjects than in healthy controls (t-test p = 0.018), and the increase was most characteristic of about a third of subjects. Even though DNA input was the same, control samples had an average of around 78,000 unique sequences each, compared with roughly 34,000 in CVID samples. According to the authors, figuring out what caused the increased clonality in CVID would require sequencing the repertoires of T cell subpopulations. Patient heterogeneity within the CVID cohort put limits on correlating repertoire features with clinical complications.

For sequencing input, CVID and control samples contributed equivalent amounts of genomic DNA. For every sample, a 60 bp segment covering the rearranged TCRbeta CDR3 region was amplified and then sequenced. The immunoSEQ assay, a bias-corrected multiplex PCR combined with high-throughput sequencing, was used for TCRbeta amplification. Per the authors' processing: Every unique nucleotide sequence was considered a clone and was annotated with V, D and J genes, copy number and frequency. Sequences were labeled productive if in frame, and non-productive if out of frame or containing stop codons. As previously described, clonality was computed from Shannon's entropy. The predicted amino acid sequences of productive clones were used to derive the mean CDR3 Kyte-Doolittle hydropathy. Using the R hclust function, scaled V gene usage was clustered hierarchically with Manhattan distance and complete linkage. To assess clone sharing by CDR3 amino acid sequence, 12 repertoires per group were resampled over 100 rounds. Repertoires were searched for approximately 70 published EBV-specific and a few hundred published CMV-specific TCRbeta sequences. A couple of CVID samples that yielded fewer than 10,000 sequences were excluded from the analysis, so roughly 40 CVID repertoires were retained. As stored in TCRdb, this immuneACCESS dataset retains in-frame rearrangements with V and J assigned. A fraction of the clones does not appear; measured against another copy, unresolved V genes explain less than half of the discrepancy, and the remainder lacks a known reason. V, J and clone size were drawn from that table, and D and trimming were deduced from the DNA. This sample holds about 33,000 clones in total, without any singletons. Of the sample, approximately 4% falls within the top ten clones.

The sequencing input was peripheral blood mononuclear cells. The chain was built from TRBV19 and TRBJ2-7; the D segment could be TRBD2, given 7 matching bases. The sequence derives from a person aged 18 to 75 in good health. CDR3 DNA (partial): TGTGCCAGTAGCGGGGGCGGGGGAGCCTACGAG. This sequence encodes CASSGGGGAYE. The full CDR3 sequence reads CASSGGGGAYEQYF.